Each of the 6 T cell receptor beta chains below was sequenced from the same sample in a study of T cells in localized non-small cell lung cancer. Method: immunoSEQ multiplex PCR; TCRdb's copy keeps in-frame clones and lacks some. The profile shows some 16,000 clones, about 88% of them singletons. The specimen comprised peripheral blood, sampled before any cancer treatment. The receptors come from a male donor older than 55 with stage I lung adenocarcinoma.

The rearrangement links TRBV6-1 to TRBJ2-1; D is possibly TRBD2 (5 bases). Germline loops: CDR1 MNHNS, CDR2 SASEGT. This CDR3 has 18 residues. The V gene lost 4 bases and the J gene lost 3 bases, with 22 bases spanning the gap. CDR3 residues: CASSGLTLRALRYNEQFF. The CDR3 DNA sequence: TGTGCCAGCAGTGGACTGACCCTGAGGGCCCTACGCTACAATGAGCAGTTCTTC.

The chain couples TRBV7-6 to TRBJ2-2; 7 nucleotides agree with TRBD1. Germline lookup yields CDR1 SGHVS and CDR2 FNYEAQ. The CDR3 has 13 residues. J was trimmed by 10 bases and V by 1 base; bases with no gene match: 3. The CDR3 is CASSLGQGTELFF. The CDR3 region has the DNA TGTGCCAGCAGCTTAGGACAGGGAACGGAGCTGTTTTTT.

A single count supports this clone. The gene calls are TRBV6-5 and TRBJ1-1, with D possibly being TRBD1 (6 bases). There are 16 residues in the CDR3. The germline V gene has CDR1 MNHEY and CDR2 SVGAGI. Trimming removed 0 bases from V and 4 bases from J, with 15 bases in between. The DNA of the CDR3 is TGTGCCAGCAGTTACTCGAGCGGGGGCGCGGGCACTGAAGCTTTCTTT. Protein product: CASSYSSGGAGTEAFF.

V usage is TRBV5-1 and J usage is TRBJ2-7; D could derive from TRBD1 or TRBD2 (7 bases each). Between the trimmed V and J ends, which lost 4 bases and 2 bases, there was a span of 13 bases. In germline, CDR1 is SGHRS, CDR2 YFSETQ. The CDR3 loop spans 14 amino acids. Here the CDR3 reads CASSAGDSTYEQYF. The CDR3 DNA sequence: TGCGCCAGCAGCGCGGGGGACAGTACCTACGAGCAGTACTTC.

The genes are TRBV5-1 and TRBJ2-5; the D call may be TRBD1 or TRBD2 (6 bases each). Trimming removed 1 base at V and 5 bases at J, with 15 bases between. The CDR3 length is 15 residues. Germline loops: CDR1 SGHRS, CDR2 YFSETQ. The CDR3 spells CASSLRGPGGETQYF. The CDR3 DNA reads as TGCGCCAGCAGCTTGCGGGGGCCAGGAGGGGAGACCCAGTACTTC.

This chain joins TRBV10-3 and TRBJ2-1, with D possibly matching TRBD2 (6 bases). CDR3 size: 14 residues. Trimming removed 6 bases from V and 6 bases from J, with 15 bases in between. Germline CDR1 ENHRY, CDR2 SYGVKD. CDR3: CAIREGGTGNEQFF. The CDR3 nucleotides read TGTGCCATCAGAGAAGGCGGGACGGGCAATGAGCAGTTCTTC.